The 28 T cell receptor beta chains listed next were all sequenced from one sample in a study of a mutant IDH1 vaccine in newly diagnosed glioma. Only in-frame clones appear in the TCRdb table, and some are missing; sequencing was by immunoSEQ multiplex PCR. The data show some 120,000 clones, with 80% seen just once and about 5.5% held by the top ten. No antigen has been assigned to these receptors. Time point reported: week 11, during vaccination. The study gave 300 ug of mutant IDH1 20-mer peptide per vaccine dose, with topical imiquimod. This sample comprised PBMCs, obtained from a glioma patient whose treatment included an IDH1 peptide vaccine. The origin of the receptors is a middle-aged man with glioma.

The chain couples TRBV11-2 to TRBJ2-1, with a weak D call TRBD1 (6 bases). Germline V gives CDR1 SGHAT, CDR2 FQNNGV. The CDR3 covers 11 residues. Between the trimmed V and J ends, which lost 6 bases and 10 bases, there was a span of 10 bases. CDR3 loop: CASSSGTEQFF. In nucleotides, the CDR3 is TGTGCCAGCAGTTCCGGGACAGAGCAGTTCTTC. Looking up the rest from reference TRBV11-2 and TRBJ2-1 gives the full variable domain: EAGVAQSPRYKIIEKRQSVAFWCNPISGHATLYWYQQILGQGPKLLIQFQNNGVVDDSQLPKDRFSAERLKGVDSTLKIQPAKLEDSAVYLCASSSGTEQFFGPGTRLTVL.

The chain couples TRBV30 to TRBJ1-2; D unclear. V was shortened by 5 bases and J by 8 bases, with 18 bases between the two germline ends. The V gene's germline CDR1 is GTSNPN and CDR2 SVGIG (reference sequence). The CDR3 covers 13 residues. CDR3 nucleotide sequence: TGTGCCTGGGCGGGAGGACCCCGGATGGGCTACACCTTC. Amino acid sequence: CAWAGGPRMGYTF.

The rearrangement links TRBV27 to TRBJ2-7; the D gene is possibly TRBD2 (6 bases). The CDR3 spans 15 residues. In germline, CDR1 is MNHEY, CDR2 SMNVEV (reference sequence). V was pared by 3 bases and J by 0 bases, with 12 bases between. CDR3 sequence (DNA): TGTGCCAGCAGTTTGAGTAGCGGCGGCTCCTACGAGCAGTACTTC. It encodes CASSLSSGGSYEQYF.

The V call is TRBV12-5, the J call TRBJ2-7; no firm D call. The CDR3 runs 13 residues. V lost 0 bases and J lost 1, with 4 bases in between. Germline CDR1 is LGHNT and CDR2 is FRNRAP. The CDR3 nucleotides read TGTGCTAGTGGTTTGGTGGCATCCTACGAGCAGTACTTC. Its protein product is CASGLVASYEQYF. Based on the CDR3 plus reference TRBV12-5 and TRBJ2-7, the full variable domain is DARVTQTPRHKVTEMGQEVTMRCQPILGHNTVFWYRQTMMQGLELLAYFRNRAPLDDSGMPKDRFSAEMPDATLATLKIQPSEPRDSAVYFCASGLVASYEQYFGPGTRLTVT.

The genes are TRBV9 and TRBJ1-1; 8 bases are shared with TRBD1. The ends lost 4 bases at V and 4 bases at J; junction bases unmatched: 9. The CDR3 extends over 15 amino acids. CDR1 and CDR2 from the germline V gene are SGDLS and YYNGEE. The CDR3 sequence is CASSTLTGVGTEAFF. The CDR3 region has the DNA TGTGCCAGCAGCACCCTGACAGGGGTGGGCACTGAAGCTTTCTTT.

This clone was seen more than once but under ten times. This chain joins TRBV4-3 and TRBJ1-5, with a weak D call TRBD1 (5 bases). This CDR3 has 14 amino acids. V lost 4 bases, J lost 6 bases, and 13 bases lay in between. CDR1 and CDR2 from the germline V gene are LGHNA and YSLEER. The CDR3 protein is CASSLRWGGQPQHF. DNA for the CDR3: TGCGCCAGCAGCCTCCGTTGGGGGGGTCAGCCCCAGCATTTT.

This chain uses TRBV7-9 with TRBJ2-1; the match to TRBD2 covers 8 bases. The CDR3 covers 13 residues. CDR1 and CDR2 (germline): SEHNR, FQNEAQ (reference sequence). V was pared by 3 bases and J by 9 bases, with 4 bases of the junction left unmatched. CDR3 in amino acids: CASSLVSGSEQFF. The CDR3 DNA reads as TGTGCCAGCAGCTTGGTGAGCGGGAGTGAGCAGTTCTTC.

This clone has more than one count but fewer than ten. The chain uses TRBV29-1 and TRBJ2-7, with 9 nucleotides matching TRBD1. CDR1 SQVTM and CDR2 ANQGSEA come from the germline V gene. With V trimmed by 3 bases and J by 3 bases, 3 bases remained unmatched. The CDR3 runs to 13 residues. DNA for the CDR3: TGCAGCGTTGAGTGGGACAGGGACTACGAGCAGTACTTC. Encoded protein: CSVEWDRDYEQYF.

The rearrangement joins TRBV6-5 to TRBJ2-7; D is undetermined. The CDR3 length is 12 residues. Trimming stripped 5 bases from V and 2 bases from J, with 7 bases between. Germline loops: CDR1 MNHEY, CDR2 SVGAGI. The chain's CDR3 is CASSQDTYEQYF. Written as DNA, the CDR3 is TGTGCCAGCAGTCAAGACACCTACGAGCAGTACTTC.

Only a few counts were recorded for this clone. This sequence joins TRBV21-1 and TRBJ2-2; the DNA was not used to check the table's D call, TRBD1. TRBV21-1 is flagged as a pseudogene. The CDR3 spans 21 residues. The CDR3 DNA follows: TGTGCCAACTCCGGGACAGTGGGGGTAAGCCAAGACTGCCCGAACACCGGGGAGCTGTTTTTT. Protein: CANSGTVGVSQDCPNTGELFF.

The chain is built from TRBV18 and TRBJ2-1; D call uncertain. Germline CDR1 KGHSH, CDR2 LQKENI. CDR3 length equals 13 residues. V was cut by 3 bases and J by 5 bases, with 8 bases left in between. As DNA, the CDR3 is TGTGCCAGCTCACCGGACGCTAACAATGAGCAGTTCTTC. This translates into CASSPDANNEQFF.

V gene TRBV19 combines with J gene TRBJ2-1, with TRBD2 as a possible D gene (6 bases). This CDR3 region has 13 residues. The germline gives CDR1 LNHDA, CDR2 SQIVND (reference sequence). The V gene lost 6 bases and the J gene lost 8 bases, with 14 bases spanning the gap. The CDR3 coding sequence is TGTGCCAGTAGGGATAAACGGAGGGATGAGCAGTTCTTC. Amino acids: CASRDKRRDEQFF.

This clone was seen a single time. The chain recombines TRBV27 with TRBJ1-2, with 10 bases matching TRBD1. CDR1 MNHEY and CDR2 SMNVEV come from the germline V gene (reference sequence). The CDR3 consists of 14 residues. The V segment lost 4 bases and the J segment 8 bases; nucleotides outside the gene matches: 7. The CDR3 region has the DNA TGTGCCAGCAGTTCGACAGGGGGCGCCGACGGCTACACCTTC. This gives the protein CASSSTGGADGYTF.

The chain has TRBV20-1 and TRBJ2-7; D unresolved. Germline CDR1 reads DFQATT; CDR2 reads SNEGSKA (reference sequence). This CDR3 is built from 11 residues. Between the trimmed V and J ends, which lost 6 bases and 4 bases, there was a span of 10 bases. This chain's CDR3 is CSARLVYEQYF. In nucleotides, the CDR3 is TGCAGTGCCAGACTTGTATACGAGCAGTACTTC.

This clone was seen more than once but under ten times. In nucleotides, the CDR3 is TGTGCCTGGACAGGGGGCAATCAGCCCCAGCATTTT. This translates into CAWTGGNQPQHF. V gene TRBV30 combines with J gene TRBJ1-5; D may be TRBD1 (6 bases). The CDR3 spans 12 residues. V was cut by 4 bases and J by 2 bases, with 6 bases left in between. The V gene's germline CDR1 is GTSNPN and CDR2 SVGIG (reference sequence).

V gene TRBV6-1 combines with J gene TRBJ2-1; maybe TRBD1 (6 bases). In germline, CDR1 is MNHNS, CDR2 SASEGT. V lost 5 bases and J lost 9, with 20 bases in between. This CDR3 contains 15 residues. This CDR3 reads CASSPPPPARGEQFF. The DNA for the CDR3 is TGTGCCAGCAGTCCACCACCTCCGGCCAGGGGTGAGCAGTTCTTC.

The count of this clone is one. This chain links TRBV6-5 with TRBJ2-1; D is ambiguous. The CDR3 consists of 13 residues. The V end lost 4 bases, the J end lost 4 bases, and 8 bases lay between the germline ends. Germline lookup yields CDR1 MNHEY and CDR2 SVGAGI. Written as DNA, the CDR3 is TGTGCCAGCAGTTCCCCTGCTTACAATGAGCAGTTCTTC. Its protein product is CASSSPAYNEQFF.

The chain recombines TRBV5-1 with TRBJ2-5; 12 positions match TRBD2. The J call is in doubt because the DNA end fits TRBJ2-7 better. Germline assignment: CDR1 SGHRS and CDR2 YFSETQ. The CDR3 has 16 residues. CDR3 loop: CASSLAPSGGAYEQYF. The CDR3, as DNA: TGCGCCAGCAGCTTGGCCCCTAGCGGGGGGGCCTACGAGCAGTACTTC.

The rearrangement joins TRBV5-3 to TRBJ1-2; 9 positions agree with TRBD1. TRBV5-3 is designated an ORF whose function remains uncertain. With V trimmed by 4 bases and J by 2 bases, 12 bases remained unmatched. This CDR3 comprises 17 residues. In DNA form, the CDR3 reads TGTGCCAGAAGCATCCGGGACAGGGACAGGTTGAACTATGGCTACACCTTC. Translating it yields CARSIRDRDRLNYGYTF.

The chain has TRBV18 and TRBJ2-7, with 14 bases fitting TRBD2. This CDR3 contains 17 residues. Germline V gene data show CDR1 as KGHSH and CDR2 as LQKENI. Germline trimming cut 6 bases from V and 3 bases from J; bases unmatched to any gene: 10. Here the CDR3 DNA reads TGTGCCAGCTCCCCAAGGGGACTAGCGGGGGATCACTACGAGCAGTACTTC. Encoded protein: CASSPRGLAGDHYEQYF.

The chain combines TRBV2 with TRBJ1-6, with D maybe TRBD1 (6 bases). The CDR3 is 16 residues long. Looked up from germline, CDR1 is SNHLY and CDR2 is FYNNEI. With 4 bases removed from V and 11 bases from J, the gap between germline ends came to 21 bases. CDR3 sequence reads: CASSVTENRERPPLHF. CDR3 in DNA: TGTGCCAGCAGTGTAACGGAGAACAGGGAGAGGCCACCCCTCCACTTT.

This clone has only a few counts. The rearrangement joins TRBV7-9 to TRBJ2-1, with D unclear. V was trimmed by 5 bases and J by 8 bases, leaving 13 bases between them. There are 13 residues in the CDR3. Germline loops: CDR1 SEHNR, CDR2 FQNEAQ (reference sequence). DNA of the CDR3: TGTGCCAGCAGCCGTAACGAAGTCGATGAGCAGTTCTTC. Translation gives CASSRNEVDEQFF.

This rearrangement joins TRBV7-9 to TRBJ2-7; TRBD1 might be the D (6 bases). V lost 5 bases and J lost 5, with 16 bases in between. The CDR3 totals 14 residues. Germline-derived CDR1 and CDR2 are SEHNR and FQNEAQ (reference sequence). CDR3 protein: CASSPLSRGNEQYF. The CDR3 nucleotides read TGTGCCAGCAGCCCCCTTTCCAGGGGAAACGAGCAGTACTTC.

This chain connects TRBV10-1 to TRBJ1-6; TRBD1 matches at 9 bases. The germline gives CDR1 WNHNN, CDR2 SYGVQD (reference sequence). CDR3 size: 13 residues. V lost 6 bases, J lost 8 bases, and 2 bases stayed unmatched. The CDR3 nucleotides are TGCGCCAGCAGACAGGGGGCAGATTCACCCCTCCACTTT. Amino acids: CASRQGADSPLHF.

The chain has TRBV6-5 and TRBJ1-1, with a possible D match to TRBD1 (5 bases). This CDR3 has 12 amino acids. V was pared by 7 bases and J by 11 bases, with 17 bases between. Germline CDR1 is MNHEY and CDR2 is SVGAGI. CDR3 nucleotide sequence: TGTGCCAGCACTGGGGCCTCCGAGATGGCTTTCTTT. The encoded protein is CASTGASEMAFF.

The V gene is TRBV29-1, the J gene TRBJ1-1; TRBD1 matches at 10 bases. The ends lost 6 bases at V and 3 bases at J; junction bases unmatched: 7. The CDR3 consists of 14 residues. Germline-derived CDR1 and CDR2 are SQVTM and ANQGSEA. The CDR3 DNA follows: TGCAGCGTGAAAGACAGGGGGCCCGACACTGAAGCTTTCTTT. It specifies CSVKDRGPDTEAFF.

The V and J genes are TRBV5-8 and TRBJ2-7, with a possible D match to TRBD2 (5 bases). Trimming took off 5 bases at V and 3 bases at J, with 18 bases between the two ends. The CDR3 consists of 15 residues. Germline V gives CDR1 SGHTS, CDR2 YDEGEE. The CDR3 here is CASRVKGGRIYEQYF. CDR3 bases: TGTGCCAGCAGGGTAAAAGGCGGGCGGATCTACGAGCAGTACTTC.

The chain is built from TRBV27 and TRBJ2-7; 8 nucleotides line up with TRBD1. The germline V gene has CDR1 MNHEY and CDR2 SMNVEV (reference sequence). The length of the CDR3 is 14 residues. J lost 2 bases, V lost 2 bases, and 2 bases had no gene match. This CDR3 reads CASSLQGAPYEQYF. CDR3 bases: TGTGCCAGCAGTTTACAGGGGGCCCCCTACGAGCAGTACTTC.